The 30 T cell receptor beta chains below all came from one sample that was sequenced in a study of T cell responses to AZD1222 COVID-19 vaccine (dated by TCRdb to the early 2020s). Sample time point, as interpreted from the label and publication: baseline before first vaccination. Receptors were amplified or captured by the immunoSEQ multiplex PCR assay. Here the immuneACCESS table is served through TCRdb, limited to in-frame sequences with V and J called. Missing clones are a known gap in these copies; in checked studies unresolved V genes cover under half, and the rest lacks a known reason. This sample comprises 120,000 to 150,000 clones, about 86% of them detected only once. The top ten hold roughly 3% of the sample. Sequenced material: peripheral blood, taken on day 0 of AZD1222 vaccination. The origin of the receptors is an adult in good health.

The chain is built from TRBV30 and TRBJ1-3; 7 bases match TRBD1. The J segment lost 0 bases and the V segment lost 5 bases, leaving 7 bases of the junction unmatched. The germline gives CDR1 GTSNPN, CDR2 SVGIG (reference sequence). The CDR3 totals 15 residues. CDR3 in DNA: TGTGCCTGGCGGGACAGATCATACTCTGGAAACACCATATATTTT. It is translated as CAWRDRSYSGNTIYF.

This chain joins TRBV10-3 and TRBJ2-7; D not certain. CDR1 ENHRY and CDR2 SYGVKD come from the germline V gene. Trimming removed 10 bases at V and 3 bases at J, with 10 bases between. This CDR3 has 11 amino acids. The CDR3, as DNA: TGTGCCACCCGGACGGGCTACGAGCAGTACTTC. Amino acids: CATRTGYEQYF.

V usage is TRBV5-4 and J usage is TRBJ1-2; no definite D call. The CDR3 consists of 14 residues. Trimming shortened V by 5 bases and J by 1 base, and 12 bases separated the two germline ends. Germline CDR1 and CDR2: SGHNT and YYREEE (reference sequence). The CDR3 loop is CASSPTTVNYGYTF. DNA for the CDR3: TGTGCCAGCAGTCCTACCACAGTTAACTATGGCTACACCTTC.

The J gene is TRBJ2-7, the V gene TRBV21-1; the table's D gene call, TRBD2, was not cross checked with the DNA. TRBV21-1 is tagged as a pseudogene. The CDR3 is made up of 17 amino acids. The CDR3 region has the DNA TGTGCCAGCAGCGACCAACTTCTAGCGGGGACCTGCTACGAGCAGTACTTC. Translating gives CASSDQLLAGTCYEQYF.

This chain connects TRBV3-1 (or the pseudogene TRBV3-2) to TRBJ1-5; D gene ambiguous. The CDR3 runs to 14 residues. Germline loops: CDR1 LGHDT, CDR2 YNNKEL (reference sequence). The ends were cut back, 2 bases at V and 6 bases at J, with 11 bases in the middle. The CDR3 nucleotides are TGTGCCAGCAGCCAAAAGATAGCAGGTCAGCCCCAGCATTTT. The encoded protein is CASSQKIAGQPQHF.

The chain recombines TRBV4-2 with TRBJ2-3; D not resolved. The V end lost 2 bases, the J end lost 2 bases, and 5 bases lay between the germline ends. This CDR3 is 13 amino acids long. The germline gives CDR1 LGHNA, CDR2 YNFKEQ. The CDR3 sequence: CASSQLSTDTQYF. DNA of the CDR3: TGTGCCAGCAGCCAACTGTCCACAGATACGCAGTATTTT.

The V and J genes are TRBV7-9 and TRBJ2-3; D is uncertain. Germline V gene sequence: CDR1 SEHNR, CDR2 FQNEAQ (reference sequence). The CDR3 runs 12 residues. With 5 bases removed from V and 2 bases from J, the gap between germline ends came to 5 bases. The CDR3 loop is CASSPYTDTQYF. The CDR3 DNA is TGTGCCAGCAGCCCCTACACAGATACGCAGTATTTT.

The chain couples TRBV24-1 to TRBJ1-6, with D unresolved. With 7 bases removed from V and 5 bases from J, the gap between germline ends came to 8 bases. The V gene's germline CDR1 is KGHDR and CDR2 SFDVKD. This CDR3 has 13 amino acids. CDR3 in amino acids: CATSRLNNSPLHF. The DNA for the CDR3 is TGTGCCACCAGCAGACTTAATAATTCACCCCTCCACTTT.

This rearrangement joins TRBV6-5 to TRBJ1-2; TRBD1 matches 8 bases. V lost 5 bases, J lost 6 bases, and 5 bases stayed unmatched. CDR3 length: 13 amino acids. CDR1 and CDR2 (germline): MNHEY, SVGAGI. The chain's CDR3 is CASSQRQGNGYTF. CDR3 coding DNA: TGTGCCAGCAGTCAGAGACAGGGGAATGGCTACACCTTC.

The V and J genes are TRBV18 and TRBJ1-1; possible D gene TRBD1, 6 bases. Trimming took 6 bases from V and 7 from J, leaving 27 bases between them. Germline V gene lookup returns CDR1 KGHSH and CDR2 LQKENI. The CDR3 spans 17 residues. In DNA form, the CDR3 reads TGTGCCAGCTCCCAATCCCAGGGGCCCACTAGTCGTGATGAAGCTTTCTTT. It codes for CASSQSQGPTSRDEAFF.

The J gene is TRBJ2-1, the V gene TRBV7-3; 9 positions agree with TRBD2. J was trimmed by 8 bases and V by 5 bases; bases with no gene match: 10. This CDR3 is built from 15 residues. Germline-derived CDR1 and CDR2 are SGHTA and FQGTGA. CDR3 amino acids: CASSPRLAVQDEQFF. The CDR3 region has the DNA TGTGCCAGCAGCCCAAGACTAGCGGTACAGGATGAGCAGTTCTTC.

Remarks on this clone: One end of the junction fails to match germline, which may point to a read error. This chain joins TRBV13 and TRBJ2-5; 8 bases align to TRBD1. CDR1 is PRHDT and CDR2 is FYEKMQ in the germline V gene (reference sequence). The CDR3 is 13 amino acids. For the CDR3, the DNA is TGTACCAGCAGCCCCGGACAGGGACGGACCCAGTACTTC. This gives the protein CTSSPGQGRTQYF.

This chain links TRBV5-1 with TRBJ1-2; 10 nucleotides line up with TRBD1. CDR3 length equals 15 residues. V shed 6 bases and J 4 bases; nucleotides not matched to a gene: 9. Germline-derived CDR1 and CDR2 are SGHRS and YFSETQ. As DNA, the CDR3 is TGCGCCAGCAAAGAACGGGACAGGGGTGGCTATGGCTACACCTTC. This encodes CASKERDRGGYGYTF.

The CDR3 DNA reads TGTGCCAGTAGTCAACAGGACTACAATCAGCCCCAGCATTTT. Encoded protein: CASSQQDYNQPQHF. This chain links TRBV19 with TRBJ1-5; a possible D gene is TRBD1 (5 bases). CDR1 is LNHDA and CDR2 is SQIVND in the germline V gene (reference sequence). With 5 bases removed from V and 3 bases from J, the gap between germline ends came to 11 bases. The CDR3 sequence is 14 residues long.

The J gene is TRBJ2-2, the V gene TRBV6-2 or TRBV6-3; D tentatively reads TRBD1 or TRBD2 (6 bases each). CDR1 is MNHEY and CDR2 is SVGEGT in the germline V gene. The CDR3 is 16 amino acids. V was pared by 1 base and J by 5 bases, with 14 bases between. The CDR3 sequence: CASSYLRRGRTGELFF. The CDR3 nucleotides read TGTGCCAGCAGTTACTTGAGGAGGGGGAGAACCGGGGAGCTGTTTTTT.

The chain couples TRBV5-1 to TRBJ1-5, with TRBD1 as a possible D gene (5 bases). V lost 0 bases and J lost 7, with 14 bases in between. The CDR3 has 15 residues. Germline CDR1 reads SGHRS; CDR2 reads YFSETQ. CDR3 nucleotide sequence: TGCGCCAGCAGCTTGGGGCCAGGGCCGGGGCAGCCCCAGCATTTT. Protein sequence: CASSLGPGPGQPQHF.

This clone is a singleton in its sample. As DNA, the CDR3 is TGTGCCAGCAGCCAAGATACAGGGGGGACGGCCTATGGCTACACCTTC. The encoded protein is CASSQDTGGTAYGYTF. This chain connects TRBV3-1 (or the pseudogene TRBV3-2) to TRBJ1-2; 8 nucleotides align to TRBD1. This CDR3 is built from 16 residues. The germline V gene encodes CDR1 LGHDT and CDR2 YNNKEL (reference sequence). The ends lost 0 bases at V and 4 bases at J; junction bases unmatched: 7.

The chain employs TRBV28 and TRBJ2-7; TRBD1 might be the D (6 bases). Trimming took 5 bases from V and 6 from J, leaving 17 bases between them. Germline V gene lookup returns CDR1 MDHEN and CDR2 SYDVKM. The CDR3 loop spans 14 amino acids. CDR3 sequence: CASSPGIQGGEQYF. The CDR3 DNA is TGTGCCAGCAGTCCAGGAATACAGGGTGGCGAGCAGTACTTC. Full variable domain (missing parts from reference TRBV28 and TRBJ2-7): DVKVTQSSRYLVKRTGEKVFLECVQDMDHENMFWYRQDPGLGLRLIYFSYDVKMKEKGDIPEGYSVSREKKERFSLILESASTNQTSMYLCASSPGIQGGEQYFGPGTRLTVT.

This clone was seen only a few times. The chain links TRBV30 to TRBJ1-3; D uncertain. Per germline, CDR1 GTSNPN and CDR2 SVGIG (reference sequence). Trimming pared 0 bases from V and 1 base from J, leaving 13 bases between. The CDR3 consists of 16 residues. The CDR3 is CAWSVMIWASGNTIYF. The CDR3 DNA sequence: TGTGCCTGGAGTGTGATGATCTGGGCGTCTGGAAACACCATATATTTT.

This clone was seen more than once but under ten times. V and J are TRBV19 and TRBJ2-1; 9 nucleotides agree with TRBD2. This CDR3 is 14 amino acids long. Germline V gene sequence: CDR1 LNHDA, CDR2 SQIVND (reference sequence). Trimming at V came to 3 bases and at J to 9 bases, leaving 6 bases not matched to a gene. This chain's CDR3 is CASSMTGLASEQFF. The CDR3 region has the DNA TGTGCCAGTAGTATGACGGGACTAGCAAGTGAGCAGTTCTTC.

This rearrangement joins TRBV7-9 to TRBJ2-5, with a weak D call TRBD2 (5 bases). Germline V gene sequence: CDR1 SEHNR, CDR2 FQNEAQ (reference sequence). The CDR3 spans 14 residues. V was clipped by 5 bases and J by 4 bases, with 14 bases between them. The CDR3 DNA sequence: TGTGCCAGCAGCCCGAACGGGGAATCAGAGACCCAGTACTTC. Protein sequence: CASSPNGESETQYF. Combining the CDR3 with reference TRBV7-9 and TRBJ2-5 gives the whole variable domain DTGVSQNPRHKITKRGQNVTFRCDPISEHNRLYWYRQTLGQGPEFLTYFQNEAQLEKSRLLSDRFSAERPKGSFSTLEIQRTEQGDSAMYLCASSPNGESETQYFGPGTRLLVL.

The genes are TRBV5-1 and TRBJ2-1, with 8 bases identical to TRBD2. V was pared by 4 bases and J by 12 bases, with 15 bases of the junction left unmatched. Germline V CDR1 and CDR2: SGHRS, YFSETQ. The CDR3 is 15 amino acids. The CDR3 nucleotides read TGCGCCAGCAGCCCGCCAATAGCGGGATCCACAGGGCAGTTCTTC. This encodes CASSPPIAGSTGQFF.

This sequence joins TRBV4-1 and TRBJ1-1, with D hard to call. V lost 7 bases and J lost 1, with 22 bases in between. This CDR3 comprises 17 residues. Germline V gives CDR1 MGHRA, CDR2 YSYEKL. CDR3 amino acids: CASKIGDAFGKNTEAFF. The CDR3 DNA sequence: TGCGCCAGCAAGATAGGAGATGCGTTTGGGAAGAACACTGAAGCTTTCTTT.

The J gene is TRBJ2-1, the V gene TRBV7-3; D is uncertain. Trimming cost V 4 bases and J 9 bases, with 13 bases left between them. The germline V gene has CDR1 SGHTA and CDR2 FQGTGA. This CDR3 is built from 13 residues. In nucleotides, the CDR3 is TGTGCCAGCAGCTCCCGTGTCCTAGGTGAGCAGTTCTTC. Translation gives CASSSRVLGEQFF.

This CDR3 reads CASSQASLGTYEQYF. CDR3 DNA: TGTGCCAGCAGCCAAGCCTCACTAGGGACCTACGAGCAGTACTTC. The chain links TRBV3-1 (or the pseudogene TRBV3-2) to TRBJ2-7, with D tentatively TRBD2 (5 bases). From germline, CDR1 is LGHDT and CDR2 YNNKEL (reference sequence). Deletions cut 1 base from V and 2 bases from J, with 12 bases between. This CDR3 region has 15 residues.

This chain connects TRBV9 to TRBJ2-2; no clear D. Trimming pared 0 bases from V and 5 bases from J, leaving 8 bases between. Germline-derived CDR1 and CDR2 are SGDLS and YYNGEE. This CDR3 has 14 amino acids. CDR3: CASSVGVDTGELFF. The CDR3 bases are TGTGCCAGCAGCGTAGGGGTGGATACCGGGGAGCTGTTTTTT.

This chain connects TRBV7-2 to TRBJ2-5, with D maybe TRBD1 (6 bases). Deletions cut 1 base from V and 5 bases from J, with 8 bases between. Germline V gene data show CDR1 as SGHTA and CDR2 as FQGNSA. The CDR3 is made up of 13 amino acids. Here the CDR3 DNA reads TGTGCCAGCAGCTTAGGGGGGCAGGAGACCCAGTACTTC. Residues: CASSLGGQETQYF.

CDR3 sequence reads: CASSQLGGQNEQFF. CDR3 coding DNA: TGTGCCAGCAGTCAGCTAGGGGGACAGAATGAGCAGTTCTTC. The rearrangement joins TRBV6-6 to TRBJ2-1; 7 bases agree with TRBD1. Germline values: CDR1 MNHNY, CDR2 SVGAGI (reference sequence). The CDR3 has 14 residues. V lost 5 bases to trimming and J lost 7 bases; unmatched junction nucleotides: 8.

This sequence joins TRBV6-4 and TRBJ2-1; D could derive from TRBD1 or TRBD2 (5 bases each). V lost 6 bases, J lost 2 bases, and 14 bases lay in between. The CDR3 contains 15 residues. Looked up from germline, CDR1 is MRHNA and CDR2 is SNTAGT. CDR3 residues: CASSRGTRPYNEQFF. CDR3 DNA sequence: TGTGCCAGCAGCCGAGGGACCCGGCCCTACAATGAGCAGTTCTTC.

The chain uses TRBV5-1 and TRBJ2-2; TRBD2 agrees at 7 bases. The CDR3 is 13 amino acids. The ends lost 0 bases at V and 15 bases at J; junction bases unmatched: 8. Germline V lookup: CDR1 SGHRS, CDR2 YFSETQ. The CDR3 nucleotides read TGCGCCAGCAGCTTGGAGCGGACTAGTAAAATGTTTTTT. The encoded protein is CASSLERTSKMFF. Full variable domain (outside the CDR3, taken from reference TRBV5-1 and TRBJ2-2): KAGVTQTPRYLIKTRGQQVTLSCSPISGHRSVSWYQQTPGQGLQFLFEYFSETQRNKGNFPGRFSGRQFSNSRSEMNVSTLELGDSALYLCASSLERTSKMFFGEGSRLTVL.